Shown below are 21 T cell receptor beta chains from a single sample sequenced in a study of identical twins. TCRdb processed the 5' RACE reads anew with MiXCR; each CDR3 protein has one entry. This table has some 1,600,000 distinct CDR3 sequences, around 33% appearing once. The source material was cord blood. The receptors were gathered from a newborn girl in good health.

CDR3: CASSVYSGGIIYEQYF. For the CDR3, the DNA is TGTGCCAGCAGCGTTTACAGCGGGGGGATTATTTACGAGCAGTACTTC. The chain combines TRBV9 with TRBJ2-7; 9 nucleotides align to TRBD2. The CDR3 sequence is 16 residues long. Per the germline V gene, CDR1 is SGDLS and CDR2 is YYNGEE. With V trimmed by 2 bases and J by 4 bases, 10 bases remained unmatched.

This clonotype was counted between two and nine times. J is TRBJ1-5 and V is TRBV12-3 or TRBV12-4, with D uncertain. The length of the CDR3 is 16 residues. Trimming removed 6 bases from V and 0 bases from J, with 15 bases in between. The CDR3 nucleotides are TGTGCCAGCAGCCTCTCTGGACGCATTAGCAATCAGCCCCAGCATTTT. Translated, it gives CASSLSGRISNQPQHF.

In this sample, this clonotype turned up a few times. The chain joins TRBV20-1 to TRBJ1-2, with 7 bases aligning to TRBD1. V shed 5 bases, J shed 0 bases, and the junction held 6 bases outside the gene matches. The CDR3 consists of 14 residues. Germline values: CDR1 DFQATT, CDR2 SNEGSKA (reference sequence). The CDR3 loop reads CSAATGITNYGYTF. CDR3 coding DNA: TGCAGTGCTGCGACAGGGATTACTAACTATGGCTACACCTTC.

J is TRBJ2-5 and V is TRBV3-1; no firm D call. The DNA matches TRBJ2-7 better at its end, which makes the J call doubtful. The CDR3 runs 14 residues. CDR1 is LGHDT and CDR2 is YNNKEL in the germline V gene (reference sequence). CDR3 DNA sequence: TGTGCCAGCAGCCAAGTAGGCAGGATCAACGAGCAGTACTTC. Encoded protein: CASSQVGRINEQYF.

This clonotype has at least ten counts. This chain connects TRBV11-1 to TRBJ2-7, with D unresolved. In germline, CDR1 is SGHAT, CDR2 FQDESV (reference sequence). V lost 4 bases, J lost 1 base, and 8 bases lay in between. The CDR3 is 13 amino acids. CDR3 loop: CASSSRNSYEQYF. CDR3 in DNA: TGTGCCAGCAGCTCCCGAAATTCCTACGAGCAGTACTTC.

The rearrangement uses TRBV14 and TRBJ2-7; 7 bases map to TRBD1. The CDR3 extends over 15 amino acids. After removal of 1 base from V and 5 bases from J, the junction contained 8 bases not matched to a gene. Germline CDR1 is SGHDN and CDR2 is FVKESK. In DNA, the CDR3 is TGTGCCAGCAGCCAAGGGCGGCAGGGGGTCCACGAGCAGTACTTC. This translates into CASSQGRQGVHEQYF. Variable domain in full (rest from reference TRBV14 and TRBJ2-7): EAGVTQFPSHSVIEKGQTVTLRCDPISGHDNLYWYRRVMGKEIKFLLHFVKESKQDESGMPNNRFLAERTGGTYSTLKVQPAELEDSGVYFCASSQGRQGVHEQYFGPGTRLTVT.

This sequence joins TRBV27 and TRBJ2-6; the D call may be TRBD1 or TRBD2 (5 bases each). From germline, CDR1 is MNHEY and CDR2 SMNVEV (reference sequence). V was trimmed by 2 bases and J by 0 bases, leaving 8 bases between them. The CDR3 is 16 amino acids. CDR3 protein: CASSLVGTSGANVLTF. The CDR3 region has the DNA TGTGCCAGCAGTTTAGTTGGGACCTCTGGGGCCAACGTCCTGACTTTC. Full variable domain (rest looked up from reference TRBV27 and TRBJ2-6): EAQVTQNPRYLITVTGKKLTVTCSQNMNHEYMSWYRQDPGLGLRQIYYSMNVEVTDKGDVPEGYKVSRKEKRNFPLILESPSPNQTSLYFCASSLVGTSGANVLTFGAGSRLTVL.

In regard to this clonotype: Compared with germline, one end of the junction differs, possibly owing to a read error. The rearrangement links TRBV4-1 to TRBJ2-7; 9 bases map to TRBD2. CDR3 length: 17 residues. Per germline, CDR1 MGHRA and CDR2 YSYEKL. The CDR3 nucleotides are TGCGCCAGCAGCCAAGATGTAAGCGGGGGGATCTCCTGCGAGCAGTACTTC. Its protein product is CASSQDVSGGISCEQYF.

The chain combines TRBV20-1 with TRBJ2-5; D might be TRBD2 (6 bases). The germline CDR1 and CDR2 sequences are DFQATT and SNEGSKA (reference sequence). Trimming took off 3 bases at V and 11 bases at J, with 16 bases between the two ends. CDR3 length: 12 residues. The CDR3 DNA sequence: TGCAGTGCTAGCGGGAGCACCAATGAGCAGTACTTC. Translated, it gives CSASGSTNEQYF.

V and J are TRBV4-1 and TRBJ2-3, with D perhaps matching TRBD1 or TRBD2 (5 bases each). This CDR3 region has 15 residues. Germline loops: CDR1 MGHRA, CDR2 YSYEKL. Trimming shortened V by 3 bases and J by 4 bases, and 14 bases separated the two germline ends. The CDR3 here is CASSHPGLGPDTQYF. The CDR3, as DNA: TGCGCCAGCAGCCACCCCGGACTGGGGCCAGATACGCAGTATTTT.

This clonotype appeared a few times. V gene TRBV20-1 combines with J gene TRBJ2-1; either TRBD1 or TRBD2 may fit D (7 bases each). In germline, CDR1 is DFQATT, CDR2 SNEGSKA (reference sequence). V gave up 6 bases and J gave up 7 bases, with 37 bases separating them. The CDR3 spans 20 residues. The CDR3 DNA sequence: TGCAGTGCCTCAGGGGGGGGTTCGCGTTTCTTAGCGGGCCGCAGGAATGAGCAGTTCTTC. Its protein product is CSASGGGSRFLAGRRNEQFF.

The V gene is TRBV18, the J gene TRBJ1-4, with D maybe TRBD1 (5 bases). The CDR3 has 15 amino acids. V shed 0 bases and J shed 4 bases, with 9 bases lying between them. Germline V gives CDR1 KGHSH, CDR2 LQKENI. CDR3 sequence (DNA): TGTGCCAGCTCACCACCGTCTAGGGGTAATGAAAAACTGTTTTTT. Residues: CASSPPSRGNEKLFF.

The chain employs TRBV5-1 and TRBJ2-1, with D possibly TRBD2 on 5 matching bases. The DNA end is a closer match to TRBJ2-7, so the J assignment may be wrong. Germline CDR1 SGHRS, CDR2 YFSETQ. The CDR3 runs to 15 residues. The CDR3 coding sequence is TGCGCCAGCAGCTTGGATACTAGTTCCTACAATGAGCAGTACTTC. Its protein is CASSLDTSSYNEQYF.

The chain combines TRBV30 with TRBJ2-1, with D perhaps TRBD2 (6 bases). CDR3 size: 13 residues. Trimming removed 2 bases from V and 8 bases from J, with 13 bases in between. Germline V gives CDR1 GTSNPN, CDR2 SVGIG (reference sequence). CDR3 in DNA: TGTGCCTGGAGTTGGCGGGGAGGCTATGAGCAGTTCTTC. This gives the protein CAWSWRGGYEQFF.

The rearrangement uses TRBV12-3 or TRBV12-4 and TRBJ2-5; 8 positions agree with TRBD2. This CDR3 region has 15 residues. The V segment lost 6 bases and the J segment 2 bases; nucleotides outside the gene matches: 8. CDR3 sequence: CASSRPSGSQETQYF. In DNA, the CDR3 is TGTGCCAGCAGCCGTCCTAGCGGGTCTCAAGAGACCCAGTACTTC.

V and J are TRBV4-1 and TRBJ1-4; D is perhaps TRBD1 (5 bases). The CDR3 extends over 16 amino acids. Trimming pared 3 bases from V and 5 bases from J, leaving 16 bases between. Looked up from germline, CDR1 is MGHRA and CDR2 is YSYEKL. The CDR3 sequence: CASSQAVGAFNEKLFF. CDR3 nucleotide sequence: TGCGCCAGCAGCCAGGCGGTCGGGGCCTTCAATGAAAAACTGTTTTTT.

The V and J genes are TRBV20-1 and TRBJ1-3; D remains ambiguous. V lost 3 bases, J lost 4 bases, and 10 bases lay in between. This CDR3 is built from 13 residues. Looked up from germline, CDR1 is DFQATT and CDR2 is SNEGSKA (reference sequence). CDR3 nucleotides: TGCAGTGCTAGTCCCCCGAGGGGAAACACCATATATTTT. It translates to CSASPPRGNTIYF.

CDR3 coding DNA: TGTGCCAGCAGCTTAGAGCCGGGGGGCGGTACCTACGAGCAGTACTTC. Its protein product is CASSLEPGGGTYEQYF. V gene TRBV11-2 combines with J gene TRBJ2-7; weak D call: TRBD2 (7 bases). The CDR3 extends over 16 amino acids. Germline CDR1 is SGHAT and CDR2 is FQNNGV. Trimming took 0 bases from V and 2 from J, leaving 14 bases between them.

At least ten counts were recorded for this clonotype. The chain employs TRBV29-1 and TRBJ2-3; 10 bases are a match to TRBD2. Losses at the gene ends were 5 bases for V and 2 bases for J; bases not matched to a gene: 1. This CDR3 region has 13 residues. Per germline, CDR1 SQVTM and CDR2 ANQGSEA. The chain's CDR3 is CSVTSGATDTQYF. CDR3 nucleotides: TGCAGCGTTACTAGCGGGGCCACAGATACGCAGTATTTT.

This clonotype was counted between two and nine times. This chain connects TRBV12-5 to TRBJ2-3; 7 bases fit TRBD2. The V gene end was trimmed by 7 bases and the J gene end by 3 bases; junction bases not matched to a gene: 10. Germline lookup yields CDR1 LGHNT and CDR2 FRNRAP. CDR3 length: 15 residues. The CDR3 loop reads CASAQLGGRTDTQYF. Written as DNA, the CDR3 is TGTGCTAGTGCCCAGTTGGGCGGGAGAACAGATACGCAGTATTTT. Full variable domain (remainder filled in from reference TRBV12-5 and TRBJ2-3): DARVTQTPRHKVTEMGQEVTMRCQPILGHNTVFWYRQTMMQGLELLAYFRNRAPLDDSGMPKDRFSAEMPDATLATLKIQPSEPRDSAVYFCASAQLGGRTDTQYFGPGTRLTVL.

The rearrangement joins TRBV20-1 to TRBJ2-1, with TRBD2 matching 10 bases. The ends lost 6 bases at V and 6 bases at J; junction bases unmatched: 11. The V gene's germline CDR1 is DFQATT and CDR2 SNEGSKA (reference sequence). The CDR3 loop spans 15 amino acids. CDR3 nucleotide sequence: TGCAGTGCCCTAGCGGGGGTCCCCGGTGGCAATGAGCAGTTCTTC. Its translation: CSALAGVPGGNEQFF.